The sequence of this T cell receptor beta chain was determined in a study of human T cells and chemical hapten exposure. From whole blood left unfractionated, total RNA was extracted. In the original workflow: Between about 23,224 and 750,000 TCRs appeared in each sample, and the median stood at around 92,000. One entry per CDR3 protein, called by TCRdb with MiXCR from the 5' RACE reads. These V and J calls originate from TCRdb's pipeline instead of the authors' own analysis. The data show approximately 110,000 distinct CDR3 sequences, 15% to 20% seen once. The sample holds a few counts of this clonotype. The CDR3 loop spans 15 amino acids. V lost 1 base and J lost 6, with 17 bases in between. Germline V gives CDR1 SGHRS, CDR2 YFSETQ.

This chain joins TRBV5-1 and TRBJ2-7, with D perhaps matching TRBD2 (5 bases). The clonotype was recovered from a human donor in good health. CDR3 nucleotides: TGCGCCAGCAGCTTGAGTGCGGTCCGGGCGGGCGAGCAGTACTTC. Translating it yields CASSLSAVRAGEQYF.